Listed here are 21 T cell receptor beta chains from one sample, sequenced in a study of shared clonotypes between healthy human individuals. The assay was immunoSEQ multiplex PCR, and TCRdb's table has in-frame clones only and misses some. The data contain 2 million to 2.5 million clones, roughly 95% of them singletons. Material for sequencing was naive CD4+ T cells sorted from blood. Documented subset: CD45RA+ positively selected. The receptors originated from a young man in good health.

The rearrangement joins TRBV19 to TRBJ1-5, with D maybe TRBD1 (6 bases). The CDR3 is made up of 15 amino acids. Germline CDR1 LNHDA, CDR2 SQIVND (reference sequence). Trimming removed 3 bases from V and 2 bases from J, with 11 bases in between. DNA of the CDR3: TGTGCCAGTAGTATGACCCGACAGGGCAATCAGCCCCAGCATTTT. This translates into CASSMTRQGNQPQHF.

This chain connects TRBV18 to TRBJ1-5, with D possibly TRBD1 on 5 matching bases. Germline CDR1 reads KGHSH; CDR2 reads LQKENI. Trimming stripped 3 bases from V and 5 bases from J, with 14 bases between. The CDR3 length is 15 residues. Written as DNA, the CDR3 is TGTGCCAGCTCACCGTCGGGACTGCAGGATCAGCCCCAGCATTTT. The encoded protein is CASSPSGLQDQPQHF.

The chain carries TRBV7-2 and TRBJ2-5; D tentatively reads TRBD1 or TRBD2 (7 bases each). There are 14 residues in the CDR3. Germline loops: CDR1 SGHTA, CDR2 FQGNSA. V lost 6 bases and J lost 4, with 15 bases in between. CDR3 residues: CASRVERDRETQYF. CDR3 in DNA: TGTGCCAGCAGAGTTGAGCGGGACAGAGAGACCCAGTACTTC.

The chain links TRBV27 to TRBJ2-2; D is possibly TRBD1 (6 bases). Trimming took off 5 bases at V and 0 bases at J, with 13 bases between the two ends. This CDR3 region has 16 residues. Germline CDR1 reads MNHEY; CDR2 reads SMNVEV (reference sequence). The CDR3 nucleotides are TGTGCCAGCAGTCCCCGGGACACCGCGAACACCGGGGAGCTGTTTTTT. It translates to CASSPRDTANTGELFF.

The chain is built from TRBV6-4 and TRBJ2-7, with TRBD2 matching over 9 bases. The ends lost 3 bases at V and 7 bases at J; junction bases unmatched: 4. Per the germline V gene, CDR1 is MRHNA and CDR2 is SNTAGT. The CDR3 has 13 residues. The chain's CDR3 is CASSELAGWEQYF. The CDR3 coding sequence is TGTGCCAGCAGTGAGCTAGCGGGATGGGAGCAGTACTTC.

This chain links TRBV30 with TRBJ2-5; TRBD2 is a possible D gene (5 bases). The CDR3 is made up of 15 amino acids. V lost 0 bases and J lost 5, with 16 bases in between. Per the germline V gene, CDR1 is GTSNPN and CDR2 is SVGIG (reference sequence). The CDR3 DNA reads TGTGCCTGGAGTGTATCCTCGGGGTTCGGGGAGACCCAGTACTTC. Amino acids: CAWSVSSGFGETQYF.

A few counts support this clone. This CDR3 is also generated by other DNA sequences in the sample. The rearrangement links TRBV9 to TRBJ1-1, with D uncertain. Deletions cut 0 bases from V and 0 bases from J, with 3 bases between. From germline, CDR1 is SGDLS and CDR2 YYNGEE. This CDR3 is built from 13 residues. CDR3 residues: CASSVAVNTEAFF. In DNA, the CDR3 is TGTGCCAGCAGCGTAGCCGTGAACACTGAAGCTTTCTTT.

The chain is built from TRBV4-1 and TRBJ2-3; 9 bases match TRBD2. Germline V CDR1 and CDR2: MGHRA, YSYEKL. The CDR3 spans 15 residues. V lost 1 base to trimming and J lost 2 bases; unmatched junction nucleotides: 1. In DNA form, the CDR3 reads TGCGCCAGCAGCCAAGGACTAGCGGCCACAGATACGCAGTATTTT. It yields the protein CASSQGLAATDTQYF.

This clone was counted a few times. The same CDR3 can be traced to other DNA sequences in this sample. The V and J genes are TRBV5-6 and TRBJ2-2; no clear D gene. Trimming cost V 0 bases and J 1 base, with 4 bases left between them. This CDR3 comprises 14 residues. CDR1 and CDR2 (germline): SGHDT, YYEEEE. DNA for the CDR3: TGTGCCAGCAGCTTGGGGCGGAACACCGGGGAGCTGTTTTTT. Residues: CASSLGRNTGELFF.

Worth noting for this clone: Other DNA sequences from this sample encode an identical CDR3 as well. V and J are TRBV11-2 and TRBJ1-1; D gene ambiguous. Trimming stripped 0 bases from V and 0 bases from J, with 2 bases between. The germline gives CDR1 SGHAT, CDR2 FQNNGV. The CDR3 totals 13 residues. The CDR3 loop is CASSLDLNTEAFF. The CDR3 DNA is TGTGCCAGCAGCTTAGACTTGAACACTGAAGCTTTCTTT.

The chain is built from TRBV29-1 and TRBJ1-1, with 9 bases aligning to TRBD1. The J segment lost 4 bases and the V segment lost 6 bases, leaving 9 bases of the junction unmatched. CDR3 length: 14 amino acids. Germline V lookup: CDR1 SQVTM, CDR2 ANQGSEA. CDR3 nucleotides: TGCAGCGTCACCGTCGGGACAGGGCGCACTGAAGCTTTCTTT. It encodes CSVTVGTGRTEAFF. Full variable domain (rest looked up from reference TRBV29-1 and TRBJ1-1): SAVISQKPSRDICQRGTSLTIQCQVDSQVTMMFWYRQQPGQSLTLIATANQGSEATYESGFVIDKFPISRPNLTFSTLTVSNMSPEDSSIYLCSVTVGTGRTEAFFGQGTRLTVV.

This chain uses TRBV5-1 with TRBJ2-3; the D gene is possibly TRBD2 (5 bases). Trimming left V 6 bases short and J 1 base short, with 9 bases between. CDR3 length: 13 amino acids. CDR1 SGHRS and CDR2 YFSETQ come from the germline V gene. CDR3 sequence reads: CASILGGTDTQYF. As DNA, the CDR3 is TGCGCCAGCATACTCGGGGGCACAGATACGCAGTATTTT.

The V gene is TRBV30, the J gene TRBJ2-1; D uncertain. Deletions cut 0 bases from V and 0 bases from J, with 12 bases between. The CDR3 has 16 residues. Germline CDR1 and CDR2: GTSNPN and SVGIG (reference sequence). CDR3 residues: CAWSVIGRSSYNEQFF. In DNA, the CDR3 is TGTGCCTGGAGTGTAATTGGCAGGAGCTCCTACAATGAGCAGTTCTTC.

This clone appeared once. The chain recombines TRBV7-9 with TRBJ2-7, with a possible D match to TRBD1 (8 bases). Germline V CDR1 and CDR2: SEHNR, FQNEAQ (reference sequence). CDR3 length: 16 amino acids. V lost 7 bases to trimming and J lost 3 bases, with 22 bases between them. In nucleotides, the CDR3 is TGTGCCAGCACTGTCCTGAGCGGGACAGGCTTCTACGAGCAGTACTTC. Protein product: CASTVLSGTGFYEQYF.

The chain couples TRBV30 to TRBJ2-7, with TRBD1 identical over 7 bases. CDR3 length: 19 residues. In germline, CDR1 is GTSNPN, CDR2 SVGIG (reference sequence). The V and J ends lost 0 bases and 5 bases, in that order; junction bases with no gene match: 22. CDR3 coding DNA: TGTGCCTGGAGTGTTTTATTTCGGAGTAGAACAGGGGAAATAAACGAGCAGTACTTC. This gives the protein CAWSVLFRSRTGEINEQYF.

The chain couples TRBV6-6 to TRBJ1-3; D unclear. Germline V gene lookup returns CDR1 MNHNY and CDR2 SVGAGI (reference sequence). Trimming pared 2 bases from V and 3 bases from J, leaving 5 bases between. The CDR3 sequence is 13 residues long. CDR3 nucleotide sequence: TGTGCCAGCAGTTACAGAGATGGAAACACCATATATTTT. Protein sequence: CASSYRDGNTIYF.

The CDR3 loop is CASSLQGAKETQYF. The CDR3 DNA reads as TGTGCCAGCAGCCTCCAGGGGGCGAAGGAGACCCAGTACTTC. This rearrangement joins TRBV7-2 to TRBJ2-5; 8 nucleotides line up with TRBD1. The V gene's germline CDR1 is SGHTA and CDR2 FQGNSA. The CDR3 extends over 14 amino acids. The junction had 7 bases not matched to a gene; V was cut back by 5 bases and J by 5 bases.

The J gene is TRBJ2-7, the V gene TRBV30, with 9 bases identical to TRBD1. V shed 0 bases and J 6 bases; nucleotides not matched to a gene: 3. The CDR3 runs to 13 residues. Germline values: CDR1 GTSNPN, CDR2 SVGIG (reference sequence). CDR3 sequence reads: CAWSVQGAREQYF. CDR3 nucleotides: TGTGCCTGGAGTGTACAGGGGGCGCGCGAGCAGTACTTC.

As concerns this clone: This same CDR3 is encoded by further DNA sequences in the sample. The V and J genes are TRBV5-1 and TRBJ2-1; D ambiguous. The germline CDR1 and CDR2 sequences are SGHRS and YFSETQ. This CDR3 is 14 amino acids long. V dropped 0 bases and J dropped 0 bases, with 4 bases sitting between them. The CDR3 spells CASSLGDSYNEQFF. CDR3 bases: TGCGCCAGCAGCTTGGGGGACTCCTACAATGAGCAGTTCTTC. The full variable domain, its missing parts supplied by reference TRBV5-1 and TRBJ2-1, is KAGVTQTPRYLIKTRGQQVTLSCSPISGHRSVSWYQQTPGQGLQFLFEYFSETQRNKGNFPGRFSGRQFSNSRSEMNVSTLELGDSALYLCASSLGDSYNEQFFGPGTRLTVL.

The chain has TRBV5-1 and TRBJ2-5; 9 bases line up with TRBD2. The V and J ends lost 1 base and 2 bases, in that order; junction bases with no gene match: 6. Germline V gene data show CDR1 as SGHRS and CDR2 as YFSETQ. This CDR3 spans 16 amino acids. CDR3 nucleotide sequence: TGCGCCAGCAGCTTGATAACGACTAGCGGACAAGAGACCCAGTACTTC. As protein: CASSLITTSGQETQYF.

This clone is a singleton in its sample. J is TRBJ2-7 and V is TRBV5-1, with 12 bases aligning to TRBD1. Germline loops: CDR1 SGHRS, CDR2 YFSETQ. This CDR3 contains 16 residues. V lost 0 bases and J lost 4; bases outside the gene matches: 5. This CDR3 reads CASSLDPGQGAYEQYF. CDR3 nucleotides: TGCGCCAGCAGCTTGGATCCGGGACAGGGGGCTTACGAGCAGTACTTC.